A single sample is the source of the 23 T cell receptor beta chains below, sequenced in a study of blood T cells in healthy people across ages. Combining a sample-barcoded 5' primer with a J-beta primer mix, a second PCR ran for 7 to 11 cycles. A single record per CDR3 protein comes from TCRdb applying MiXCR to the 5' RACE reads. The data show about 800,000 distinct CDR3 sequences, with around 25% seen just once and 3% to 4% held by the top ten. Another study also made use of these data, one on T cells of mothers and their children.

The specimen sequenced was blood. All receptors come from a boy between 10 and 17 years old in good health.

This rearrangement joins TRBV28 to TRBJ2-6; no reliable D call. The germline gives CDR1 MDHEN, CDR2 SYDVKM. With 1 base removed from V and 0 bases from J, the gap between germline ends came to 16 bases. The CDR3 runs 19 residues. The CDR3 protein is CASSLSRTHSTSGANVLTF. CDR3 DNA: TGTGCCAGCAGTTTATCCCGGACCCACTCAACCTCTGGGGCCAACGTCCTGACTTTC.

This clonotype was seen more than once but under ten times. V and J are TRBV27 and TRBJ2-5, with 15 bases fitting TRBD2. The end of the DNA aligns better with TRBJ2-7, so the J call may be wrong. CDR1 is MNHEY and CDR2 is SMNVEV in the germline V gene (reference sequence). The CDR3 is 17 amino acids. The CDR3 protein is CASSLLKGLAGGYEQYF. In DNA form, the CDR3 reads TGTGCCAGCAGTTTATTAAAAGGACTAGCGGGAGGGTACGAGCAGTACTTC.

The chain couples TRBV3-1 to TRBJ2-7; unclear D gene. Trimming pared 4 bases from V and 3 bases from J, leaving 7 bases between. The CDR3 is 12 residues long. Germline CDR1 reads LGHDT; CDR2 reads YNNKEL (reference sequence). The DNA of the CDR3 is TGTGCCAGCAGCCCCCATATCTACGAGCAGTACTTC. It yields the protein CASSPHIYEQYF.

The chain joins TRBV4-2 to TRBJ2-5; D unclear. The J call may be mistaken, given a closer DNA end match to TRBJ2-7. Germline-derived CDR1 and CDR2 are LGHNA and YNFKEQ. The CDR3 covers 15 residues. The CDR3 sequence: CASSRGLGETYEQYF. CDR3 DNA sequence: TGTGCCAGCAGCCGGGGTCTCGGAGAGACCTACGAGCAGTACTTC.

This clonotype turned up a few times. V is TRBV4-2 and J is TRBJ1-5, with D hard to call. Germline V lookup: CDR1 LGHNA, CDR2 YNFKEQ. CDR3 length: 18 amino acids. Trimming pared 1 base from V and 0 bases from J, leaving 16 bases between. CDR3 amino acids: CASSQVLVSMDSNQPQHF. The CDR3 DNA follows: TGTGCCAGCAGCCAAGTTCTGGTTTCGATGGATAGCAATCAGCCCCAGCATTTT.

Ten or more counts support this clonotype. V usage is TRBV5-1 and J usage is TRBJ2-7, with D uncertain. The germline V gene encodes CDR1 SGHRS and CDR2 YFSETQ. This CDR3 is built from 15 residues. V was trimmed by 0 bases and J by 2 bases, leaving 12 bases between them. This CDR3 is CASSLGLTQTYEQYF. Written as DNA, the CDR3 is TGCGCCAGCAGCTTGGGGCTGACCCAGACCTACGAGCAGTACTTC.

CDR3 region: CSVELDRVYF. In DNA form, the CDR3 reads TGCAGCGTTGAATTGGACAGGGTTTACTTC. The chain links TRBV29-1 to TRBJ2-4; 8 bases agree with TRBD1. V was clipped by 2 bases and J by 16 bases; unmatched bases: 4. Germline CDR1 is SQVTM and CDR2 is ANQGSEA. CDR3 length equals 10 residues.

Here the CDR3 reads CASSYGAGGLETQYF. The DNA for the CDR3 is TGTGCCAGCAGTTACGGGGCGGGGGGGCTGGAGACCCAGTACTTC. V usage is TRBV6-5 and J usage is TRBJ2-5, with 9 bases fitting TRBD2. Trimming took 2 bases from V and 5 from J; bases not matched to a gene: 6. Germline V CDR1 and CDR2: MNHEY, SVGAGI. This CDR3 has 15 amino acids.

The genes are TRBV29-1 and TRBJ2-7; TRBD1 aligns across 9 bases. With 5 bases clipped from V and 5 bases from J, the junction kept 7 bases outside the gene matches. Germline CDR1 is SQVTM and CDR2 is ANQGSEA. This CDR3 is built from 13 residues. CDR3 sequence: CSVPGTGLDEQYF. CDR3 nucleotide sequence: TGCAGCGTTCCCGGGACAGGGCTCGACGAGCAGTACTTC.

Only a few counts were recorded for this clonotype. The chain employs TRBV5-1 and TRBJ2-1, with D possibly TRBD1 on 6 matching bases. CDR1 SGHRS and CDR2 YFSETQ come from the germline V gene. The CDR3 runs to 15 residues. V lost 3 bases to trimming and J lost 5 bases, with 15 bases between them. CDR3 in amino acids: CASSYSGEKDNEQFF. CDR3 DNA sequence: TGCGCCAGCAGCTATTCAGGGGAGAAGGACAATGAGCAGTTCTTC.

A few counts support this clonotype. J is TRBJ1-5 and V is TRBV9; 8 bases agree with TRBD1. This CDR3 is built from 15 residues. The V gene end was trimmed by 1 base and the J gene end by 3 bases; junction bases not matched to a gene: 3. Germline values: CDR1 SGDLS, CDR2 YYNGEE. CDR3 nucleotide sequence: TGTGCCAGCAGCGTATCGGACAGGGTCAATCAGCCCCAGCATTTT. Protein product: CASSVSDRVNQPQHF.

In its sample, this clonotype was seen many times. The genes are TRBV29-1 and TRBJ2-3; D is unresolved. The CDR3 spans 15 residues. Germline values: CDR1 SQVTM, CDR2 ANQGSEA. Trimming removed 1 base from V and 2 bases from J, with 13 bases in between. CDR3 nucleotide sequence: TGCAGCGTTGAAGGTGACACAGCGTCCACAGATACGCAGTATTTT. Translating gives CSVEGDTASTDTQYF.

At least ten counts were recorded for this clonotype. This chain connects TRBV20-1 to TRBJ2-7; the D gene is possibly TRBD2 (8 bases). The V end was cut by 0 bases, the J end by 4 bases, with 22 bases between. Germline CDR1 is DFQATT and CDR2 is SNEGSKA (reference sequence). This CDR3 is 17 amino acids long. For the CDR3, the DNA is TGCAGTGCTAGAGATCTCCCCGGGAGGGAGACAGGGTACGAGCAGTACTTC. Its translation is CSARDLPGRETGYEQYF.

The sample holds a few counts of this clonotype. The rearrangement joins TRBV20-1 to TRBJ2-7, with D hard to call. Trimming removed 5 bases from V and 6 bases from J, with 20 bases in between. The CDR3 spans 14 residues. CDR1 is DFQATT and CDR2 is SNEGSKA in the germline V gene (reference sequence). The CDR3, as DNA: TGCAGTGCTCGGAAGTTCTTTTTGGAGCGCGAGCAGTACTTC. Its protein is CSARKFFLEREQYF.

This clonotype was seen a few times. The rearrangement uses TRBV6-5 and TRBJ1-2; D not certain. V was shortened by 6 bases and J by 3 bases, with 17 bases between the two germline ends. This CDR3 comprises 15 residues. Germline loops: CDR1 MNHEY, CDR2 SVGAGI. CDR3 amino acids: CASSDITGGHYGYTF. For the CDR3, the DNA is TGTGCCAGCAGCGATATCACGGGTGGGCACTATGGCTACACCTTC.

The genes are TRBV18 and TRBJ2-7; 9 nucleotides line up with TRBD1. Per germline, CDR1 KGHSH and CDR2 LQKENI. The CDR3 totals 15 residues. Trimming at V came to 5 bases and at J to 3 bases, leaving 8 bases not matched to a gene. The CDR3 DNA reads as TGTGCCAGCTCAGACTTAACAGGGGGCGGCTACGAGCAGTACTTC. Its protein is CASSDLTGGGYEQYF.

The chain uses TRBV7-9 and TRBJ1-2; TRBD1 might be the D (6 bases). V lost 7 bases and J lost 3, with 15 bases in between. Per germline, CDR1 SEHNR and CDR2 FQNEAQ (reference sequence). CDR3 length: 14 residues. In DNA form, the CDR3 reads TGTGCCAGCAAGGTTCAGGGGTTTCACTATGGCTACACCTTC. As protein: CASKVQGFHYGYTF. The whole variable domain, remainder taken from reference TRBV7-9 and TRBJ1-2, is DTGVSQNPRHKITKRGQNVTFRCDPISEHNRLYWYRQTLGQGPEFLTYFQNEAQLEKSRLLSDRFSAERPKGSFSTLEIQRTEQGDSAMYLCASKVQGFHYGYTFGSGTRLTVV.

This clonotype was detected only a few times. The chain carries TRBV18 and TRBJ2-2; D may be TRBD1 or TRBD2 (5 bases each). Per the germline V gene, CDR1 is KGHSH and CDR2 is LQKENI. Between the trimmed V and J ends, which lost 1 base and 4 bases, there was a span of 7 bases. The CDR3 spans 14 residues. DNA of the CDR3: TGTGCCAGCTCACCACAGAGGGGCACCGGGGAGCTGTTTTTT. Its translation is CASSPQRGTGELFF.

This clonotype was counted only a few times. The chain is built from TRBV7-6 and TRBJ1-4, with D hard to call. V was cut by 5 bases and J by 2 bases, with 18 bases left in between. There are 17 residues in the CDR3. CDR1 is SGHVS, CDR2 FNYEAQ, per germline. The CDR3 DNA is TGTGCCAGCAGCGTAAAGCCCCATCTTTGGACTAATGAAAAACTGTTTTTT. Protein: CASSVKPHLWTNEKLFF.

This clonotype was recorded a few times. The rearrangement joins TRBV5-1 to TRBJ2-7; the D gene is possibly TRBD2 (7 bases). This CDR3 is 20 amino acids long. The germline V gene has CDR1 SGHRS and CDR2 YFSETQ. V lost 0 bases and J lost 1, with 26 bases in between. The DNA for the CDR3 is TGCGCCAGCAGCTTGGCCGTGATAAGCGGGAAGGCCGACAGGTCCTACGAGCAGTACTTC. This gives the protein CASSLAVISGKADRSYEQYF.

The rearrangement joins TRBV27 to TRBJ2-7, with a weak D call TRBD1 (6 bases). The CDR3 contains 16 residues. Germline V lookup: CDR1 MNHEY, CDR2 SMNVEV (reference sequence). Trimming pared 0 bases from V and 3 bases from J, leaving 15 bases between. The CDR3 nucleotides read TGTGCCAGCAGTTTATCGGGGGAAGGGGGAAACTACGAGCAGTACTTC. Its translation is CASSLSGEGGNYEQYF.

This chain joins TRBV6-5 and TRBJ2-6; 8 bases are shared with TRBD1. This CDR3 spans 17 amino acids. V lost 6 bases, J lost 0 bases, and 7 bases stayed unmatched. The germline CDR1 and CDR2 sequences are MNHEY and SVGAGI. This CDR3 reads CASSRGQGRSGANVLTF. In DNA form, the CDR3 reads TGTGCCAGCAGCCGAGGACAGGGCCGCTCTGGGGCCAACGTCCTGACTTTC.

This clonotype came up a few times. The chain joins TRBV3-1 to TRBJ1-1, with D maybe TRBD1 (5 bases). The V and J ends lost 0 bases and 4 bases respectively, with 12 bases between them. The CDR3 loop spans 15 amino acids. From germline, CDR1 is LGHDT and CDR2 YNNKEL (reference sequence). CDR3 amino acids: CASSQEWQGGTEAFF. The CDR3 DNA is TGTGCCAGCAGCCAAGAATGGCAGGGAGGCACTGAAGCTTTCTTT.